One and the same sample provided the 10 T cell receptor beta chains below, sequenced in a study of T-cell memory formation after mild COVID-19. TCRdb independently ran MiXCR on the 5' RACE reads; one entry per CDR3 protein. This table has 550,000 to 650,000 distinct CDR3 sequences, around a sixth appearing once. Sequencing was done on a sample of PBMCs or a T cell subset sorted from them (not recorded which). These receptors came from an adult woman who had mild COVID-19 (a few samples of this study predate the infection). Cell type and time point are not known.

Many counts were recorded for this clonotype. This chain connects TRBV7-2 to TRBJ2-3, with D tentatively TRBD1 (6 bases). V lost 3 bases and J lost 2, with 15 bases in between. CDR3 length: 16 amino acids. Germline CDR1 SGHTA, CDR2 FQGNSA. CDR3 in DNA: TGTGCCAGCAGCTTCATGGGGGCCCGGCCCACAGATACGCAGTATTTT. It codes for CASSFMGARPTDTQYF.

This clonotype was detected only a few times. In DNA, the CDR3 is TGTGCCAGCAGGCCGGGACAGAAGTACAATGAGCAGTTCTTC. Translating it yields CASRPGQKYNEQFF. The rearrangement uses TRBV27 and TRBJ2-1, with TRBD1 matching 7 bases. Per germline, CDR1 MNHEY and CDR2 SMNVEV (reference sequence). The V and J ends lost 6 bases and 4 bases, in that order; junction bases with no gene match: 6. The CDR3 extends over 14 amino acids.

The genes are TRBV14 and TRBJ1-1, with D tentatively TRBD1 (5 bases). Germline V gives CDR1 SGHDN, CDR2 FVKESK. The germline V and J ends were trimmed by 2 bases and 1 base, with 8 bases remaining between them. This CDR3 is built from 14 residues. CDR3 in DNA: TGTGCCAGCAGCCAAATTGACAGGAACACTGAAGCTTTCTTT. Protein product: CASSQIDRNTEAFF.

This clonotype was observed a few times. The V gene is TRBV20-1, the J gene TRBJ2-1; 7 bases agree with TRBD2. Germline V gene lookup returns CDR1 DFQATT and CDR2 SNEGSKA (reference sequence). Losses at the gene ends were 1 base for V and 8 bases for J; bases not matched to a gene: 11. The CDR3 is made up of 15 amino acids. The CDR3 region is CSARAGTTFKDEQFF. The CDR3 nucleotides are TGCAGTGCTAGAGCCGGGACTACATTTAAAGATGAGCAGTTCTTC.

This clonotype turned up a few times. The V gene is TRBV25-1, the J gene TRBJ2-5; 9 positions match TRBD2. V trimming: 2 bases; J trimming: 4 bases; junction bases outside the gene matches: 2. CDR3 length: 14 residues. CDR1 and CDR2 (germline): MGHDK, SYGVNS. CDR3 protein: CASSEPAGGETQYF. The DNA of the CDR3 is TGTGCCAGCAGTGAACCAGCGGGGGGAGAGACCCAGTACTTC.

The rearrangement links TRBV20-1 to TRBJ2-5, with D unresolved. This CDR3 spans 13 amino acids. Trimming left V 2 bases short and J 4 bases short, with 11 bases between. CDR1 is DFQATT, CDR2 SNEGSKA, per germline (reference sequence). CDR3 in DNA: TGCAGTGCTAGAAGGATGGGTGTAGAGACCCAGTACTTC. The encoded protein is CSARRMGVETQYF.

This clonotype was seen only a few times. The V and J genes are TRBV30 and TRBJ1-6; D is undetermined. Germline V gene lookup returns CDR1 GTSNPN and CDR2 SVGIG (reference sequence). The CDR3 extends over 15 amino acids. Deletions cut 5 bases from V and 0 bases from J, with 11 bases between. The CDR3 region is CAWGFTGSYNSPLHF. DNA of the CDR3: TGTGCCTGGGGGTTCACCGGCTCCTATAATTCACCCCTCCACTTT.

A few counts support this clonotype. The chain links TRBV6-5 to TRBJ2-7, with D maybe TRBD2 (7 bases). Germline assignment: CDR1 MNHEY and CDR2 SVGAGI. The CDR3 has 15 amino acids. The V and J ends lost 1 base and 3 bases respectively, with 13 bases between them. The CDR3 protein is CASSYLGGGNYEQYF. DNA for the CDR3: TGTGCCAGCAGTTACTTGGGAGGGGGAAACTACGAGCAGTACTTC.

This clonotype showed up just a few times. The chain is built from TRBV27 and TRBJ1-4, with a weak D call TRBD1 (5 bases). The V end lost 1 base, the J end lost 12 bases, and 12 bases lay between the germline ends. Germline V gene lookup returns CDR1 MNHEY and CDR2 SMNVEV (reference sequence). The CDR3 consists of 13 residues. The CDR3 DNA reads TGTGCCAGCAGTTTATTACCGGGACTCGAACTGTTTTTT. Encoded protein: CASSLLPGLELFF.

This clonotype was detected only a few times. V and J are TRBV7-9 and TRBJ2-5, with 8 bases matching TRBD1. This CDR3 region has 16 residues. V was clipped by 3 bases and J by 2 bases; unmatched bases: 8. Germline CDR1 SEHNR, CDR2 FQNEAQ (reference sequence). CDR3 loop: CASSFDRGYSQETQYF. CDR3 in DNA: TGTGCCAGCAGCTTCGACAGGGGATACTCACAAGAGACCCAGTACTTC.